Here is one TCR beta chain with its context. This sample stems from a study of shared clonotypes between healthy human individuals. Study-level background: The donor pool was made up of a couple of women and three men aged 18 to 49.

Sequencing used immunoSEQ multiplex PCR; TCRdb keeps in-frame clones, though not all of them. This sample carries about 670,000 clones, less than 80% of them seen once, and the ten largest clones take 1.8%. Germline trimming cut 5 bases from V and 2 bases from J; bases unmatched to any gene: 7. Per germline, CDR1 MGHRA and CDR2 YSYEKL. There are 15 residues in the CDR3. The donors were all Caucasian adults (living in Nashville, Tennessee). CD4+ cells yielded CD45RA+ naive and CD45RA-negative memory subsets. The rearrangement uses TRBV4-1 and TRBJ2-5; 8 nucleotides agree with TRBD1. The sequencing input was memory CD4+ T cells sorted from blood. Subset denoted: CD45RA-negative fraction. The TCR comes from a woman in her thirties in good health. CDR3 DNA: TGCGCCAGCAGCTACGACAGGGGTAGGCAAGAGACCCAGTACTTC. Translated, it gives CASSYDRGRQETQYF.